This T cell receptor (beta chain) was captured in a study of a mutant IDH1 vaccine in newly diagnosed glioma. Study-wide context: Vaccines were begun 4-6 weeks after radiotherapy alone, or with temozolomide cycles.

Produced via immunoSEQ multiplex PCR; TCRdb's table is partial and in-frame only. Here the sample spans around 50,000 clones, approximately 90% being singletons. The time point was: week 5, during vaccination. Vaccination comprised doses that each held 300 ug of mutant IDH1 20-mer peptide, plus topical imiquimod. Concerning this clone itself: No antigen is known for it.

Per germline, CDR1 MNHEY and CDR2 SMNVEV (reference sequence). V lost 4 bases and J lost 4; bases outside the gene matches: 13. The CDR3 is 18 amino acids. This chain links TRBV27 with TRBJ1-2; 12 nucleotides match TRBD1. Material: PBMCs, obtained from a glioma patient whose treatment included an IDH1 peptide vaccine. The receptor was derived from a woman aged 40 to 50 with glioma. CDR3 protein: CASSSSGTGGIGFYGYTF. The CDR3 nucleotides read TGTGCCAGCAGTTCCTCCGGGACAGGGGGCATCGGGTTCTATGGCTACACCTTC.